What follows describes a single T cell receptor (beta chain). The CDR3 length is 15 residues. Germline V gives CDR1 MRHNA, CDR2 SNTAGT. Unmatched junction bases numbered 11, after V lost 5 bases and J lost 8 bases. Measured with immunoSEQ multiplex PCR; TCRdb has only the in-frame clones, and not every one. The data hold about 73,000 clones, with 90% observed a single time. The data stem from a study of T cell changes during pregnancy in multiple sclerosis. This receptor was obtained from a female donor in good health, enrolled as a control in a pregnancy study. The sample here was peripheral blood, taken after pregnancy. The chain carries TRBV6-4 and TRBJ1-2; TRBD1 agrees at 10 bases. The CDR3 DNA is TGTGCCAGCAGTAGAGACCCGGGACAGGGGTACGGCTACACCTTC. It translates to CASSRDPGQGYGYTF.